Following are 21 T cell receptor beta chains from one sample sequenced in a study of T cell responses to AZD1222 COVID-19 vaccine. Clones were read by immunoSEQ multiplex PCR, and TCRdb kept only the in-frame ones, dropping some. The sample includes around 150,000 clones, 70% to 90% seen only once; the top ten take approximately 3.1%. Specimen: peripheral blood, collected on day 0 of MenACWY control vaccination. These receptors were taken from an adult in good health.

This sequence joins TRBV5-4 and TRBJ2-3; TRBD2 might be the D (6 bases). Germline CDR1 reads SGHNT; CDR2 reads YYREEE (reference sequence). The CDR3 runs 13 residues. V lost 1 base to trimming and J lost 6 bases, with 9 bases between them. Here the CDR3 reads CASSLPRGDTQYF. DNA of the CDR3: TGTGCCAGCAGCTTGCCACGGGGGGATACGCAGTATTTT.

CDR3 loop: CASSLVAVGMNTEAFF. DNA for the CDR3: TGCGCCAGCAGCTTGGTGGCAGTCGGAATGAACACTGAAGCTTTCTTT. The rearrangement uses TRBV5-1 and TRBJ1-1; no firm D call. Per germline, CDR1 SGHRS and CDR2 YFSETQ. Trimming cost V 0 bases and J 0 bases, with 12 bases left between them. CDR3 length: 16 amino acids.

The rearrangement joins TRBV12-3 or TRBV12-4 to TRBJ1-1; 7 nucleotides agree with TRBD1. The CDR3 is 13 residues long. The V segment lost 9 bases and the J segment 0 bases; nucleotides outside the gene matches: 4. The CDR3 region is CASDQGVNTEAFF. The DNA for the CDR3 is TGTGCCAGTGACCAGGGGGTGAACACTGAAGCTTTCTTT.

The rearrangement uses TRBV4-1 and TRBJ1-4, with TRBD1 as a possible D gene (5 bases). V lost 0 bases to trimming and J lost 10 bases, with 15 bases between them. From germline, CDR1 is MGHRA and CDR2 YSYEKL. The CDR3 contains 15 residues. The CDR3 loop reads CASSQEGRGRGKLFF. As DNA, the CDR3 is TGCGCCAGCAGCCAAGAAGGACGGGGGAGAGGAAAACTGTTTTTT.

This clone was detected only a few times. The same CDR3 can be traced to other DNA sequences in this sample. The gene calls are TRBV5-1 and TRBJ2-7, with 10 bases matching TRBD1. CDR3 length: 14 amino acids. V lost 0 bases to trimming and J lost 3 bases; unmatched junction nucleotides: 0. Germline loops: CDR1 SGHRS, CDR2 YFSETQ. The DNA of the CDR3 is TGCGCCAGCAGCTTGGGGACAGGGGGCTACGAGCAGTACTTC. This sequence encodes CASSLGTGGYEQYF.

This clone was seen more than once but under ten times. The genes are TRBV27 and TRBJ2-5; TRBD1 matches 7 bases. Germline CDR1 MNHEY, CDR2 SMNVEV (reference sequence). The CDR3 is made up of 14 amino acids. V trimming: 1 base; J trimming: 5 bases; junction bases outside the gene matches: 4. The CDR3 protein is CASSLFEGAETQYF. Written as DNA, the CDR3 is TGTGCCAGCAGTTTATTCGAGGGGGCTGAGACCCAGTACTTC.

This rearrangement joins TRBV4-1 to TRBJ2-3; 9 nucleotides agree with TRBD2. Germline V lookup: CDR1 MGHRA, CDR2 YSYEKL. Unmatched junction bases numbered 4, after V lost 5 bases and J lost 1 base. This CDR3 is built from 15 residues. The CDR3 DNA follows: TGCGCCAGCAGCACTCGGACTAGCGGCACAGATACGCAGTATTTT. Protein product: CASSTRTSGTDTQYF.

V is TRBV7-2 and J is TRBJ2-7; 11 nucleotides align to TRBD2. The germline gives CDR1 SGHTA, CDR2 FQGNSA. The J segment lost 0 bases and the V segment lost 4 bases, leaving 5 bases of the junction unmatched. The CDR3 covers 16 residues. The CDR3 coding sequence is TGTGCCAGCAGCTCATGGGGGACTAGCGGCTCCTACGAGCAGTACTTC. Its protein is CASSSWGTSGSYEQYF.

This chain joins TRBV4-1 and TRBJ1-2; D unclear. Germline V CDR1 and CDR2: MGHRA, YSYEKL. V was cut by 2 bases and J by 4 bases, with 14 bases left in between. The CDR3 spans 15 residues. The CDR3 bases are TGCGCCAGCAGCCAAATTCTGGCCGCTGCCTATGGCTACACCTTC. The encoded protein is CASSQILAAAYGYTF.

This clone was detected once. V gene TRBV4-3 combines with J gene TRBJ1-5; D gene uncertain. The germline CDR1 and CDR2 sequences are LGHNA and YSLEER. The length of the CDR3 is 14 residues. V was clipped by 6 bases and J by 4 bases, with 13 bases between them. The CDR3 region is CASRIRASNQPQHF. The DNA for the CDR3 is TGCGCCAGCAGAATACGGGCTTCAAATCAGCCCCAGCATTTT.

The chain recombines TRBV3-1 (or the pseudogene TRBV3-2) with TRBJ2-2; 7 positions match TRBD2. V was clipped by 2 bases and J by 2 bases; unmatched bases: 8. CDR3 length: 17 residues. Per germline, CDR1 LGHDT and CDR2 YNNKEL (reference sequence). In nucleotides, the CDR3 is TGTGCCAGCAGCCAACCCTTGAGCGGGACCAACACCGGGGAGCTGTTTTTT. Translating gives CASSQPLSGTNTGELFF.

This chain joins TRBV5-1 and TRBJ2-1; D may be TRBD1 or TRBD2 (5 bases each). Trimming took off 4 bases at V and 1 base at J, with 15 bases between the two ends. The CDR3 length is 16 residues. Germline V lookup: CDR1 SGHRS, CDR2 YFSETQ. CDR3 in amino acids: CASSPQGRLSYNEQFF. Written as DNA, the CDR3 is TGCGCCAGCAGCCCCCAGGGACGTCTGTCCTACAATGAGCAGTTCTTC.

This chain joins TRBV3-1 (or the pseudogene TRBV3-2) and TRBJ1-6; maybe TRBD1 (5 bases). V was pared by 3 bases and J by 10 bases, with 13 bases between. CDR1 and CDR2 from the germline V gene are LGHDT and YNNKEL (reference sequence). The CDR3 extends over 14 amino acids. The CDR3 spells CASSHPPQGSPLHF. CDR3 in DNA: TGTGCCAGCAGCCACCCCCCCCAGGGATCACCCCTCCACTTT.

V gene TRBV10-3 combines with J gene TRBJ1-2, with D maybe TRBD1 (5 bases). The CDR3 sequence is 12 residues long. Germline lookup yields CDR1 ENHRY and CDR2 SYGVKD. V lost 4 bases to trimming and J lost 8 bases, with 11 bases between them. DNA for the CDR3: TGTGCCATCAGTGCCAGGGAGGGCGGCTACACCTTC. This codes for CAISAREGGYTF.

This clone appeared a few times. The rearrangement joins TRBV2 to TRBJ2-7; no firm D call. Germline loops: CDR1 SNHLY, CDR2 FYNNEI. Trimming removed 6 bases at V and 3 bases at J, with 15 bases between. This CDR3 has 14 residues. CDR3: CASSPTVSNYEQYF. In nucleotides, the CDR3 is TGTGCCAGCAGCCCAACAGTTTCGAACTACGAGCAGTACTTC.

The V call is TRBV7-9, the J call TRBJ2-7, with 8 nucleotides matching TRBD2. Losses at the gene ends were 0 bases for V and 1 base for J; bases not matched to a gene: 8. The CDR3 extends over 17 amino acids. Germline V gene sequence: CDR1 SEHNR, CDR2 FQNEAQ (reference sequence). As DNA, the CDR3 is TGTGCCAGCAGCTTAGCGCTCGGGACTAGAGGGTCCTACGAGCAGTACTTC. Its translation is CASSLALGTRGSYEQYF.

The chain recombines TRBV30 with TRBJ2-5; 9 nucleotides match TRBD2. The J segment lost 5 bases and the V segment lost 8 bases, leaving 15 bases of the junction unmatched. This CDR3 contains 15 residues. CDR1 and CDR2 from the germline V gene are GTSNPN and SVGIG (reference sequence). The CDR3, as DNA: TGTGCCGAAGGGCGGACTAGCGATATCTGGGAGACCCAGTACTTC. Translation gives CAEGRTSDIWETQYF.

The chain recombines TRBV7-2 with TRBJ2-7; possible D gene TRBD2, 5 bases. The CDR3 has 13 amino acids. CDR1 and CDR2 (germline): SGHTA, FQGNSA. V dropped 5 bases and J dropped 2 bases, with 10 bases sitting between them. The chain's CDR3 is CASSVSAPYEQYF. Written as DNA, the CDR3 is TGTGCCAGCAGCGTTAGCGCTCCCTACGAGCAGTACTTC. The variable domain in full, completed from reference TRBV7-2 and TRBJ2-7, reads GAGVSQSPSNKVTEKGKDVELRCDPISGHTALYWYRQSLGQGLEFLIYFQGNSAPDKSGLPSDRFSAERTGGSVSTLTIQRTQQEDSAVYLCASSVSAPYEQYFGPGTRLTVT.

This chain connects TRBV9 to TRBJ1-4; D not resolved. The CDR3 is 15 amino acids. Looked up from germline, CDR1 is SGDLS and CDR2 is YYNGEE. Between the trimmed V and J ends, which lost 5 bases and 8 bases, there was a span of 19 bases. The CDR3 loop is CASSPRPGPGEKLFF. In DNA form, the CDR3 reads TGTGCCAGCAGTCCACGTCCGGGCCCGGGGGAAAAACTGTTTTTT.

The DNA for the CDR3 is TGTGCCACCAGCCCTGGAGGTCACGGTCATGGCTACACCTTC. It codes for CATSPGGHGHGYTF. The rearrangement links TRBV24-1 to TRBJ1-2; no reliable D call. Germline V gene data show CDR1 as KGHDR and CDR2 as SFDVKD. The germline V and J ends were trimmed by 7 bases and 6 bases, with 17 bases remaining between them. This CDR3 contains 14 residues.

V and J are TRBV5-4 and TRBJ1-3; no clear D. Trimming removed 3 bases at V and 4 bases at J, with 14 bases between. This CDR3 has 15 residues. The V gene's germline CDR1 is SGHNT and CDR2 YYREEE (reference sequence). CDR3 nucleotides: TGTGCCAGCAGCTGGAGTCCTAAGTCAGGAAACACCATATATTTT. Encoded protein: CASSWSPKSGNTIYF.